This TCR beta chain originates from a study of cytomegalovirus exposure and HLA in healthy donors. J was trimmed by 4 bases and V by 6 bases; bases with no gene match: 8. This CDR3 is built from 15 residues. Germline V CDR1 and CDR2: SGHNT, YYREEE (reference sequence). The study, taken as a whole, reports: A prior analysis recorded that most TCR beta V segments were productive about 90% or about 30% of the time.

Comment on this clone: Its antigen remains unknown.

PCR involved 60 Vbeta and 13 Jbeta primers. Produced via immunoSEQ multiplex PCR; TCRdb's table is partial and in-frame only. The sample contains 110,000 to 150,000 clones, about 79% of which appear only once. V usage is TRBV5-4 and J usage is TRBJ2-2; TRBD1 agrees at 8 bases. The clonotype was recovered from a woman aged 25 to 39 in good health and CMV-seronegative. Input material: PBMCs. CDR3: CASTLQGVGTGELFF. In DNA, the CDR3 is TGTGCCAGCACGCTACAGGGGGTAGGCACCGGGGAGCTGTTTTTT.